This T cell receptor (beta chain) was recovered during a study of OX40 agonist ivuxolimab in advanced cancers. Whole-study results and caveats: The study did not work out the antigen specificity of the expanded peripheral T cells.

TCRdb keeps only in-frame clones here, not all; method: immunoSEQ multiplex PCR. The table includes 40,000 to 65,000 clones, roughly 80% detected once. Trimming cost V 6 bases and J 7 bases, with 9 bases left between them. This CDR3 has 11 amino acids. Germline loops: CDR1 MDHEN, CDR2 SYDVKM. Concerning this clone: Its antigen is not identified.

The specimen comprised CD4+ or CD8+ T cells sorted from blood, sampled in a trial of the OX40 agonist ivuxolimab. The J gene is TRBJ1-2, the V gene TRBV28; TRBD1 is a possible D gene (5 bases). This receptor was obtained from an adult with an advanced solid tumor such as melanoma, head and neck, liver or kidney cancer. The DNA for the CDR3 is TGTGCCAGCAGCCGGGGGGGTGGCTACACCTTC. Translation gives CASSRGGGYTF.